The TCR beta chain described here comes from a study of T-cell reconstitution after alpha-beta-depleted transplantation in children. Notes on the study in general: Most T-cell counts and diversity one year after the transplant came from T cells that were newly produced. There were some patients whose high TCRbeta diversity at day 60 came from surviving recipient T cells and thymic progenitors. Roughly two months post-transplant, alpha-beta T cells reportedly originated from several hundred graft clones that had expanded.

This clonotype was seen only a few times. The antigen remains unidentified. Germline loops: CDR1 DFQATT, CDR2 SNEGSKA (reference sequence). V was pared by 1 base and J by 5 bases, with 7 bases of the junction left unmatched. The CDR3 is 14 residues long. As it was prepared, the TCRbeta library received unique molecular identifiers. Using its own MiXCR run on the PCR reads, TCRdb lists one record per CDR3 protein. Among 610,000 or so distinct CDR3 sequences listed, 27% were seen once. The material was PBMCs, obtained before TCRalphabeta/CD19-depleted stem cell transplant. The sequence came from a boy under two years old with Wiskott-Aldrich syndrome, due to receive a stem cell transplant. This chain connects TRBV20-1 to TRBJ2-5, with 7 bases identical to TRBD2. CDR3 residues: CSARGGGSWETQYF. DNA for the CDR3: TGCAGTGCTAGAGGGGGGGGTAGTTGGGAGACCCAGTACTTC.